Given below is one TCR beta chain in context. Its specificity is unknown. Naive CD45RA+ and memory CD45RA-negative subsets were split from CD4+ cells. The sample belongs to a study of shared clonotypes between healthy human individuals. Findings of the study overall: Among the subsets, naive ones generally showed larger estimated richness than memory ones.

The table came from immunoSEQ multiplex PCR; TCRdb's copy has only in-frame clones and leaves some out. The sample shows approximately 1,500,000 clones, approximately 98% of them seen only once. The TCR originated in a man between 25 and 39 years old in good health. Material for sequencing was naive CD4+ T cells sorted from blood. This sample's subset: CD45RA+ positively selected.

In DNA form, the CDR3 reads TGTGCCAGCAGCTCCTGGCGGAACACCGGGGAGCTGTTTTTT. It specifies CASSSWRNTGELFF. The chain joins TRBV11-3 to TRBJ2-2; D uncertain. CDR1 is SGHNT, CDR2 YENEEA, per germline. V was shortened by 4 bases and J by 1 base, with 7 bases between the two germline ends. The CDR3 loop spans 14 amino acids.